This is a list of T cell receptor beta chains from one sample in a study of T-cell reconstitution after alpha-beta-depleted transplantation in children. In TCRdb, the PCR reads were re-called with MiXCR into one record per CDR3 protein. The data show approximately 300,000 distinct CDR3 sequences, 6.5% to 9% seen once. Sequenced here: peripheral blood, sampled 360 days after TCRalphabeta/CD19-depleted stem cell transplant. These receptors all come from a female patient between 2 and 15 years old who had a stem cell transplant for Fanconi anemia, so the T cells may come from the graft donor. CDR3s include the opening cysteine and the closing phenylalanine or tryptophan. D genes are given only for firm matches. Clone size is shown for a subset of rows, as once, few, many or a class of expanded clone.

j_gene: TRBJ2-7
abundance: .
d_gene: TRBD1
v_gene: TRBV18
CDR3nt: TGTGCCAGCTCACCGGGGGACAGACCCTCCTACGAGCAGTACTTC
CDR3aa: CASSPGDRPSYEQYF

j_gene: TRBJ2-1
abundance: .
d_gene: TRBD2
v_gene: TRBV5-1
CDR3nt: TGCGCCAGCAGCGGGGACTACGGCTACAATGAGCAGTTCTTC
CDR3aa: CASSGDYGYNEQFF

j_gene: TRBJ1-1
abundance: .
d_gene: .
v_gene: TRBV3-1
CDR3nt: TGTGCCAGCAGCCAAGCGGGAACGGGGGGCAGGTCTGAAGCTTTCTTT
CDR3aa: CASSQAGTGGRSEAFF

j_gene: TRBJ2-7
abundance: few
d_gene: TRBD1
v_gene: TRBV10-3
CDR3nt: TGTGCCGCCAGACCCGGGACAGGGGACGAGCAGTACTTC
CDR3aa: CAARPGTGDEQYF

j_gene: TRBJ2-5
abundance: many
d_gene: .
v_gene: TRBV29-1
CDR3nt: TGCAGCGCCGGGTCGCACGGAGAGACCCAGTACTTC
CDR3aa: CSAGSHGETQYF

j_gene: TRBJ1-2
abundance: .
d_gene: TRBD1
v_gene: TRBV6-5
CDR3nt: TGTGCCAGCAGGAGGGACAGGACCTACACCTTC
CDR3aa: CASRRDRTYTF

j_gene: TRBJ2-2
abundance: .
d_gene: TRBD1
v_gene: TRBV28
CDR3nt: TGTGCCAGCAGTTTAGGGGACAGACTCACCGGGGAGCTGTTTTTT
CDR3aa: CASSLGDRLTGELFF

j_gene: TRBJ2-3
abundance: many
d_gene: TRBD2
v_gene: TRBV20-1
CDR3nt: TGCAGTGCCCAGAGGGGGACTAGCCTAGATACGCAGTATTTT
CDR3aa: CSAQRGTSLDTQYF

j_gene: TRBJ1-3
abundance: many
d_gene: .
v_gene: TRBV7-2
CDR3nt: TGTGCCAGCAGCTCCCAAAGCTCCAGCTCTGGAAACACCATATATTTT
CDR3aa: CASSSQSSSSGNTIYF

j_gene: TRBJ2-7
abundance: many
d_gene: .
v_gene: TRBV5-1
CDR3nt: TGCGCCAGCAGCTTTTTGGCCGGCGGAGCCTACGAGCAGTACTTC
CDR3aa: CASSFLAGGAYEQYF

j_gene: TRBJ2-7
abundance: .
d_gene: TRBD2
v_gene: TRBV4-3
CDR3nt: TGCGCCAGCAGCCACCTCATGGGGGGGGAGCAGTACTTC
CDR3aa: CASSHLMGGEQYF

j_gene: TRBJ2-1
abundance: .
d_gene: TRBD2
v_gene: TRBV4-2
CDR3nt: TGTGCCAGCAGCCAAGGACCGGAGCGGGGGCCCAACCGCAATGAGCAGTTCTTC
CDR3aa: CASSQGPERGPNRNEQFF

j_gene: TRBJ2-2
abundance: many
d_gene: TRBD1
v_gene: TRBV6-5
CDR3nt: TGTGCCAGCAGTCACCCGAACAGGGGGCCGGGGGAGCTGTTTTTT
CDR3aa: CASSHPNRGPGELFF

j_gene: TRBJ2-7
abundance: many
d_gene: .
v_gene: TRBV4-2
CDR3nt: TGTGCCAGCAGCCAAGGTCGTCCCGCCTACGAGCAGTACTTC
CDR3aa: CASSQGRPAYEQYF

j_gene: TRBJ1-6
abundance: many
d_gene: .
v_gene: TRBV29-1
CDR3nt: TGCAGCGTTTCTGACGGACATAATTCACCCCTCCACTTT
CDR3aa: CSVSDGHNSPLHF

j_gene: TRBJ1-2
abundance: .
d_gene: .
v_gene: TRBV14
CDR3nt: TGTGCCAGCAGCCTTTCCAGGAAGTGGGTTAAGGGCTACACCTTC
CDR3aa: CASSLSRKWVKGYTF

j_gene: TRBJ2-7
abundance: many
d_gene: .
v_gene: TRBV12-3/TRBV12-4
CDR3nt: TGTGCCAGCAGTTTCGGGACACCTCAAGATTACGAGCAGTACTTC
CDR3aa: CASSFGTPQDYEQYF

j_gene: TRBJ2-2
abundance: few
d_gene: .
v_gene: TRBV5-1
CDR3nt: TGCGCCAGCAGCCCGGGGATGGGATCCCTGGCCGGGGAGCTGTTTTTT
CDR3aa: CASSPGMGSLAGELFF

j_gene: TRBJ2-3
abundance: few
d_gene: .
v_gene: TRBV7-3
CDR3nt: TGTGCCAGCAGCACCCCTGGTGGCAGCACAGATACGCAGTATTTT
CDR3aa: CASSTPGGSTDTQYF

j_gene: TRBJ2-5
abundance: .
d_gene: .
v_gene: TRBV28
CDR3nt: TGTGCCAGCAGTTTTTCGGGGTCAGGAGAGACCCAGTACTTC
CDR3aa: CASSFSGSGETQYF

j_gene: TRBJ2-5
abundance: many
d_gene: TRBD2
v_gene: TRBV20-1
CDR3nt: TGCAGTGCAAGGGGACTAGCAGGAGAGACCCAGTACTTC
CDR3aa: CSARGLAGETQYF

j_gene: TRBJ2-3
abundance: many
d_gene: .
v_gene: TRBV7-9
CDR3nt: TGTGCCAGCAGCTTGGTCAATAGAGCGACAGATACGCAGTATTTT
CDR3aa: CASSLVNRATDTQYF

j_gene: TRBJ2-1
abundance: .
d_gene: TRBD2
v_gene: TRBV27
CDR3nt: TGTGCCAGCAGTCTATATATTACCATAGCGGGAGGGAACAATGAGCAGTTCTTC
CDR3aa: CASSLYITIAGGNNEQFF

j_gene: TRBJ1-5
abundance: few
d_gene: .
v_gene: TRBV20-1
CDR3nt: TGCAGTGCTAGGGCCAGGACCGGAGGACAGCCCCAGCATTTT
CDR3aa: CSARARTGGQPQHF

j_gene: TRBJ2-7
abundance: many
d_gene: TRBD2
v_gene: TRBV20-1
CDR3nt: TGCAGTGCTAGAGTTGGGGGGGACCCCTTCTACGAGCAGTACTTC
CDR3aa: CSARVGGDPFYEQYF

j_gene: TRBJ1-1
abundance: .
d_gene: .
v_gene: TRBV4-1
CDR3nt: TGCGCCAGCAGCCTAAACCCGGGAGGGAGATTTGAAGCTTTCTTT
CDR3aa: CASSLNPGGRFEAFF

j_gene: TRBJ1-1
abundance: .
d_gene: TRBD1
v_gene: TRBV9
CDR3nt: TGTGCCAGCAGCGCCCGGCCGGGACAGGGGCCGAACACTGAAGCTTTCTTT
CDR3aa: CASSARPGQGPNTEAFF

j_gene: TRBJ1-4
abundance: few
d_gene: .
v_gene: TRBV9
CDR3nt: TGTGCCAGCAGCGTAGGGGTGAGCAATGAAAAACTGTTTTTT
CDR3aa: CASSVGVSNEKLFF

j_gene: TRBJ1-1
abundance: many
d_gene: .
v_gene: TRBV12-3/TRBV12-4
CDR3nt: TGTGCCAGCAGAGCGAGACAGATCACTGAAGCTTTCTTT
CDR3aa: CASRARQITEAFF

j_gene: TRBJ1-3
abundance: .
d_gene: .
v_gene: TRBV11-2
CDR3nt: TGTGCCAGCAGCTTAGTCCCCAGGGCGGTCCCTGGAAACACCATATATTTT
CDR3aa: CASSLVPRAVPGNTIYF

j_gene: TRBJ1-5
abundance: few
d_gene: TRBD1
v_gene: TRBV6-1
CDR3nt: TGTGCCAGCAGCCCCAGGACAGGGGTAAAAACTGTGGCTCAGCCCCAGCATTTT
CDR3aa: CASSPRTGVKTVAQPQHF

j_gene: TRBJ1-4
abundance: many
d_gene: .
v_gene: TRBV20-1
CDR3nt: TGCAGTGCTAGAGATCGCAGGGGTATGAAAAAACTGTTTTTT
CDR3aa: CSARDRRGMKKLFF

j_gene: TRBJ2-1
abundance: many
d_gene: TRBD2
v_gene: TRBV6-5
CDR3nt: TGTGCCAGCAGTTCGGGGGGTCAATACAATGAGCAGTTCTTC
CDR3aa: CASSSGGQYNEQFF

j_gene: TRBJ2-5
abundance: .
d_gene: .
v_gene: TRBV7-8
CDR3nt: TGTGCCAGCAGTATACGTCCCCGGGGATTCCAAGAGACCCAGTACTTC
CDR3aa: CASSIRPRGFQETQYF

j_gene: TRBJ2-5
abundance: many
d_gene: .
v_gene: TRBV18
CDR3nt: TGTGCCAGCTCTCCTAGCGAAGAGACCCAGTACTTC
CDR3aa: CASSPSEETQYF

j_gene: TRBJ2-3
abundance: many
d_gene: .
v_gene: TRBV6-6
CDR3nt: TGTGCCAGCAGTTGGGGGAACACAGATACGCAGTATTTT
CDR3aa: CASSWGNTDTQYF

j_gene: TRBJ2-5
abundance: .
d_gene: .
v_gene: TRBV20-1
CDR3nt: TGCAGTGCTGGAAGAGGGGGACAAGAGACCCAGTACTTC
CDR3aa: CSAGRGGQETQYF

j_gene: TRBJ2-1
abundance: many
d_gene: .
v_gene: TRBV7-6
CDR3nt: TGTGCCAGCAGCTTAATCCCCGGCGGGGCTCTTTACAATGAGCAGTTCTTC
CDR3aa: CASSLIPGGALYNEQFF

j_gene: TRBJ2-1
abundance: many
d_gene: .
v_gene: TRBV18
CDR3nt: TGTGCCAGCTCACCCGTGCACAATGAGCAGTTCTTC
CDR3aa: CASSPVHNEQFF

j_gene: TRBJ2-5
abundance: .
d_gene: .
v_gene: TRBV7-9
CDR3nt: TGTGCCAGCAGCCAAGCATCTCTAAAAAAAGAGACCCAGTACTTC
CDR3aa: CASSQASLKKETQYF

j_gene: TRBJ1-5
abundance: .
d_gene: .
v_gene: TRBV2
CDR3nt: TGTGCCAGCAGTGAAATCCAGGGGAACCAGCCCCAGCATTTT
CDR3aa: CASSEIQGNQPQHF

j_gene: TRBJ2-5
abundance: many
d_gene: .
v_gene: TRBV7-2
CDR3nt: TGTGCCAGCAGCTTAGAAAGGCGTTCGGCCCAGTACTTC
CDR3aa: CASSLERRSAQYF

j_gene: TRBJ1-1
abundance: few
d_gene: .
v_gene: TRBV18
CDR3nt: TGTGCCAGCTCACAACTACCCCTACAGGGACACACTGAAGCTTTCTTT
CDR3aa: CASSQLPLQGHTEAFF

j_gene: TRBJ2-3
abundance: few
d_gene: TRBD2
v_gene: TRBV24-1
CDR3nt: TGTGCCACCAGTGACTACCCGGGACTAGCGGTTAGCACAGATACGCAGTATTTT
CDR3aa: CATSDYPGLAVSTDTQYF

j_gene: TRBJ1-6
abundance: .
d_gene: .
v_gene: TRBV27
CDR3nt: TGTGCCAGCAGTTTATCGTTGACGGTCGGTTCACCCCTCCACTTT
CDR3aa: CASSLSLTVGSPLHF

j_gene: TRBJ2-1
abundance: many
d_gene: .
v_gene: TRBV9
CDR3nt: TGTGCCAGCAGCGTAGGTCGTCATAGCTCCTACAATGAGCAGTTCTTC
CDR3aa: CASSVGRHSSYNEQFF

j_gene: TRBJ1-1
abundance: many
d_gene: TRBD1
v_gene: TRBV10-3
CDR3nt: TGTGCCATCAAAGAGACAGGGCTGAACACTGAAGCTTTCTTT
CDR3aa: CAIKETGLNTEAFF

j_gene: TRBJ2-7
abundance: .
d_gene: TRBD2
v_gene: TRBV23-1
CDR3nt: TGCGCCAGAACCCCCGAAAATAGCGGGGGGCTCTCCTACGAGCAGTACTTC
CDR3aa: CARTPENSGGLSYEQYF

j_gene: TRBJ2-7
abundance: many
d_gene: .
v_gene: TRBV5-1
CDR3nt: TGCGCCAGCAGATCTTCCTACGAGCAGTACTTC
CDR3aa: CASRSSYEQYF

j_gene: TRBJ2-2
abundance: many
d_gene: TRBD2
v_gene: TRBV10-3
CDR3nt: TGTGCCACCCACCCGGTTAGCGGGGGGCGTAACACCGGGGAGCTGTTTTTT
CDR3aa: CATHPVSGGRNTGELFF

j_gene: TRBJ2-4
abundance: many
d_gene: .
v_gene: TRBV3-1
CDR3nt: TGTGCCAGCAGCCAAGAGACCCTGACCAGCATTCAGTACTTC
CDR3aa: CASSQETLTSIQYF

j_gene: TRBJ1-2
abundance: many
d_gene: .
v_gene: TRBV12-3/TRBV12-4
CDR3nt: TGTGCCAGTGAACCACAGGTTCGGAGTGGCTACACCTTC
CDR3aa: CASEPQVRSGYTF

j_gene: TRBJ2-1
abundance: few
d_gene: .
v_gene: TRBV4-2
CDR3nt: TGTGCCAGCAGCCATATGGAGTACTACAATGAGCAGTTCTTC
CDR3aa: CASSHMEYYNEQFF

j_gene: TRBJ2-2
abundance: few
d_gene: .
v_gene: TRBV21-1
CDR3nt: TGTGCCAGCAGCAAAGTAAGGGGGGGGGACAGGGAGACCACCGGGGAGCTGTTTTTT
CDR3aa: CASSKVRGGDRETTGELFF

j_gene: TRBJ1-5
abundance: .
d_gene: TRBD1
v_gene: TRBV6-1
CDR3nt: TGTGCCAGCAGAAAGGACAGGGGTAATCAGCCCCAGCATTTT
CDR3aa: CASRKDRGNQPQHF

j_gene: TRBJ1-2
abundance: few
d_gene: TRBD1
v_gene: TRBV18
CDR3nt: TGTGCCAGCTCACCAGGGACAGCTAACTATGGCTACACCTTC
CDR3aa: CASSPGTANYGYTF